Below, 13 T cell receptor beta chains from the same sample are listed, as sequenced in a study of cytomegalovirus exposure and HLA in healthy donors. 60 Vbeta and 13 Jbeta primers were used in PCR. Sequenced by immunoSEQ multiplex PCR; TCRdb stores in-frame clones only, minus some. This table has about 180,000 clones, roughly 75% appearing once. Input material: PBMCs. These receptors came from a woman under 40 in good health and CMV-seronegative.

The chain links TRBV19 to TRBJ2-7; D might be TRBD2 (7 bases). Germline V CDR1 and CDR2: LNHDA, SQIVND (reference sequence). V lost 1 base and J lost 3, with 13 bases in between. CDR3 size: 15 residues. The CDR3 reads CASSIALRGGYEQYF. CDR3 DNA: TGTGCCAGTAGTATAGCTCTTAGGGGGGGCTACGAGCAGTACTTC.

This sequence joins TRBV15 and TRBJ2-1; 15 nucleotides match TRBD2. The length of the CDR3 is 21 residues. Germline assignment: CDR1 LNHNV and CDR2 YYDKDF (reference sequence). V was clipped by 5 bases and J by 15 bases; unmatched bases: 29. CDR3 protein: CATSQKPGLAGGVISPTLGFF. The CDR3 DNA follows: TGTGCCACCAGCCAGAAACCGGGACTAGCGGGGGGCGTTATTTCCCCCACCCTGGGGTTCTTC.

This clone was seen just once. The chain carries TRBV7-2 and TRBJ2-7; D might be TRBD2 (5 bases). Germline CDR1 is SGHTA and CDR2 is FQGNSA. This CDR3 has 16 amino acids. Trimming left V 2 bases short and J 0 bases short, with 14 bases between. CDR3 nucleotide sequence: TGTGCCAGCAGCTTACGATCGGGGAGAAACTCCTACGAGCAGTACTTC. Translated, it gives CASSLRSGRNSYEQYF.

The genes are TRBV6-5 and TRBJ1-3; TRBD1 aligns across 10 bases. Losses at the gene ends were 2 bases for V and 9 bases for J; bases not matched to a gene: 10. Germline V lookup: CDR1 MNHEY, CDR2 SVGAGI. The CDR3 consists of 16 residues. The CDR3 nucleotides read TGTGCCAGCAGTTACAAGGGACAGGGGACCTTTAGCACCATATATTTT. This codes for CASSYKGQGTFSTIYF.

The chain has TRBV2 and TRBJ2-7, with 11 bases fitting TRBD1. Trimming cost V 3 bases and J 4 bases; bases outside gene matches: 2. This CDR3 contains 14 residues. The germline CDR1 and CDR2 sequences are SNHLY and FYNNEI. The CDR3: CASSEDRGQYEQYF. Here the CDR3 DNA reads TGTGCCAGCAGTGAGGACAGGGGGCAATACGAGCAGTACTTC.

This clone was counted once. The rearrangement joins TRBV19 to TRBJ1-2; the match to TRBD1 covers 8 bases. This CDR3 comprises 13 residues. The germline V gene has CDR1 LNHDA and CDR2 SQIVND (reference sequence). V was pared by 4 bases and J by 8 bases, with 6 bases of the junction left unmatched. DNA for the CDR3: TGTGCCAGTAGTACCAGACAGGGGAGCGGCTACACCTTC. Protein: CASSTRQGSGYTF.

The V and J genes are TRBV30 and TRBJ1-2, with D possibly being TRBD1 (5 bases). This CDR3 contains 11 residues. V gave up 1 base and J gave up 8 bases, with 8 bases separating them. Germline assignment: CDR1 GTSNPN and CDR2 SVGIG (reference sequence). The CDR3 coding sequence is TGTGCCTGGAGTGGGGGGGAAGGCTACACCTTC. Translated: CAWSGGEGYTF.

This clone was counted a few times. The sample holds other DNA sequences that translate to the same CDR3. J is TRBJ2-3 and V is TRBV29-1; maybe TRBD2 (5 bases). Trimming removed 3 bases at V and 3 bases at J, with 10 bases between. This CDR3 contains 13 residues. Germline V lookup: CDR1 SQVTM, CDR2 ANQGSEA. The CDR3: CSVDEGGTDTQYF. CDR3 DNA sequence: TGCAGCGTTGACGAGGGTGGGACAGATACGCAGTATTTT.

This sequence joins TRBV27 and TRBJ2-5; 8 nucleotides agree with TRBD2. The ends lost 4 bases at V and 4 bases at J; junction bases unmatched: 5. The CDR3 spans 14 residues. CDR1 MNHEY and CDR2 SMNVEV come from the germline V gene (reference sequence). The CDR3: CASSSRTSRETQYF. Here the CDR3 DNA reads TGTGCCAGCAGTTCCCGGACTAGCAGAGAGACCCAGTACTTC.

The gene calls are TRBV4-3 and TRBJ2-1, with TRBD2 matching over 11 bases. The CDR3 has 16 amino acids. The germline V gene encodes CDR1 LGHNA and CDR2 YSLEER. The V segment lost 1 base and the J segment 9 bases; nucleotides outside the gene matches: 8. The CDR3 DNA reads as TGCGCCAGCAGCCAAGCAATTAGCGGGGGGGCCCCTGAGCAGTTCTTC. Amino acids: CASSQAISGGAPEQFF.

This chain uses TRBV30 with TRBJ1-4; TRBD1 matches at 7 bases. The CDR3 is made up of 13 amino acids. Unmatched junction bases numbered 7, after V lost 8 bases and J lost 4 bases. The V gene's germline CDR1 is GTSNPN and CDR2 SVGIG (reference sequence). The CDR3 loop reads CAGGTVINEKLFF. The CDR3 DNA follows: TGTGCCGGGGGGACAGTAATTAATGAAAAACTGTTTTTT.

This clone was detected only a few times. The chain joins TRBV7-9 to TRBJ1-1; D unresolved. With 3 bases removed from V and 0 bases from J, the gap between germline ends came to 14 bases. The germline CDR1 and CDR2 sequences are SEHNR and FQNEAQ (reference sequence). CDR3 length: 16 residues. Here the CDR3 reads CASSFGGGPMNTEAFF. CDR3 nucleotide sequence: TGTGCCAGCAGCTTTGGTGGAGGACCCATGAACACTGAAGCTTTCTTT.

The chain is built from TRBV18 and TRBJ1-1, with D possibly TRBD1 on 6 matching bases. The germline V gene encodes CDR1 KGHSH and CDR2 LQKENI. V lost 6 bases and J lost 5, with 16 bases in between. This CDR3 has 14 amino acids. Here the CDR3 DNA reads TGTGCCAGCTCTCGCGAACAGGGTGAGACTGAAGCTTTCTTT. Its translation: CASSREQGETEAFF. Full variable domain (remainder filled in from reference TRBV18 and TRBJ1-1): NAGVMQNPRHLVRRRGQEARLRCSPMKGHSHVYWYRQLPEEGLKFMVYLQKENIIDESGMPKERFSAEFPKEGPSILRIQQVVRGDSAAYFCASSREQGETEAFFGQGTRLTVV.